This T cell receptor beta chain was observed in a study of control samples from healthy donors and cancer patients. Profiled with immunoSEQ multiplex PCR; TCRdb holds only in-frame clones, not every one. The sample carries around 170,000 clones, about 90% recorded once. V lost 3 bases to trimming and J lost 1 base; unmatched junction nucleotides: 10. The CDR3 loop spans 17 amino acids. The germline gives CDR1 MNHEY, CDR2 SMNVEV (reference sequence). Sequenced material: blood. The receptor's source is a woman in her 30s in good health. The rearrangement links TRBV27 to TRBJ2-5; 8 bases fit TRBD2. CDR3 sequence: CASSFDSEAGVQETQYF. The DNA of the CDR3 is TGTGCCAGCAGTTTCGACTCGGAAGCGGGGGTCCAAGAGACCCAGTACTTC.